The sequence of this TCR beta chain was determined in a study of response to subunit inactivated influenza vaccine (dated by TCRdb to the late 2010s). Study-wide context: Deep quantitative T cell receptor repertoire profiling was used in the study to track responses to a trivalent subunit inactivated influenza vaccine. Points the paper makes about the study in general: It was suggested by the authors that each seasonal influenza vaccination may recruit only a limited number of new T cells.

Inclusive of the bounding cysteine and phenylalanine, the CDR3 is 16 residues long. The only DNA kept is the CDR3, 48 bases in frame from the first base. CDR1 and CDR2 are read off the germline V gene as KGHDR and SFDVKD. At the junction V is shortened by 4 bases and J by 0 bases, with 12 bases in between. Receptors were amplified or captured by RT-PCR. TCRdb shows the sequencer as Illumina HiSeq 2500. TCRdb's own reprocessing of the public reads used fastp at Q25 and MiXCR and kept productive beta chains. Each CDR3 protein appears once, grouped with its most common genes and DNA. The sample profile shows hundreds of thousands of distinct CDR3 sequences; about 17% of them were found once. 3% to 3.5% of the sample is taken by the ten largest. This clonotype was recorded many times. Its binding antigen is unknown. The sample holds no much larger clone one base away, and base qualities are not on file.

The sequences come from CD4+ T cells sorted from PBMCs, collected about 24 months after vaccination. The clonotype was recovered from a man between 45 and 75 years old who received an inactivated influenza vaccine. Donor details come from another sample of the same person, matched by shared clones. The rearranged chain carries TRBV24-1 and TRBJ2-1; TRBD1 could be the D gene, as 6 bases match. The nucleotides read TGTGCCACCAGTGACCCTGGACAGAGCTCCTACAATGAGCAGTTCTTC. Translated, it gives CATSDPGQSSYNEQFF.